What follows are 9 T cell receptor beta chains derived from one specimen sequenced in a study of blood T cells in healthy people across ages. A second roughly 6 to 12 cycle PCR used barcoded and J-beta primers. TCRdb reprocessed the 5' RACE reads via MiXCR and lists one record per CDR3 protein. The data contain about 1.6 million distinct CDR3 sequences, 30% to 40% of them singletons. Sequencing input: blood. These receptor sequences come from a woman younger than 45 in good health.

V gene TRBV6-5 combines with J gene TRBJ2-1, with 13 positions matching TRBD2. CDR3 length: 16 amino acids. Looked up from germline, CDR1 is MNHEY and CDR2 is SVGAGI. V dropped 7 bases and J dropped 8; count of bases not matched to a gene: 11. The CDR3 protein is CASTDLLAGGIYEQFF. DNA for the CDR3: TGTGCCAGCACCGACCTACTAGCGGGGGGGATATATGAGCAGTTCTTC.

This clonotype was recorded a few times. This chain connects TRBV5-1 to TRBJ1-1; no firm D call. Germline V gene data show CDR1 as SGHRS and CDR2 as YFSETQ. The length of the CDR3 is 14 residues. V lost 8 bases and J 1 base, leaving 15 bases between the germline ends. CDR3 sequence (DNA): TGCGCCAGTAACCGGGAGGGAACGAACACTGAAGCTTTCTTT. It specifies CASNREGTNTEAFF.

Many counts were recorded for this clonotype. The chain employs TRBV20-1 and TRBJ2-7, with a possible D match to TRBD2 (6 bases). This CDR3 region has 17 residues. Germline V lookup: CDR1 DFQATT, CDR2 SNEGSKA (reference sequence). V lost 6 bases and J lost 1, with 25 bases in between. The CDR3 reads CSAQRAHSGEWSYEQYF. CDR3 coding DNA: TGCAGTGCGCAGAGGGCCCATAGCGGAGAATGGTCCTACGAGCAGTACTTC.

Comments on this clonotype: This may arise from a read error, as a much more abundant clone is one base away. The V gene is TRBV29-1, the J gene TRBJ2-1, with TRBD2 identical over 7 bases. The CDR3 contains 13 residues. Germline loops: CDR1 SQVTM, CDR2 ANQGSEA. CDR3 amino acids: CSVETSRYNVQFF. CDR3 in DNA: TGCAGCGTTGAGACTAGCAGGTACAATGTGCAGTTCTTC.

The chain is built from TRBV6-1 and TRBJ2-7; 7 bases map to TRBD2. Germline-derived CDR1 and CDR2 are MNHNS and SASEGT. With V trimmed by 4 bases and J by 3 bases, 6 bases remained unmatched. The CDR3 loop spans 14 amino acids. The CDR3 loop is CASSARDYGYEQYF. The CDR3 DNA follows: TGTGCCAGCAGTGCTAGGGACTATGGCTACGAGCAGTACTTC.

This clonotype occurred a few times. The CDR3 loop is CATSRDRGGETQYF. The CDR3 DNA follows: TGTGCCACCAGCAGAGATCGTGGCGGAGAGACCCAGTACTTC. The chain carries TRBV15 and TRBJ2-5; D gene unclear. V was clipped by 0 bases and J by 4 bases, with 9 bases between them. In germline, CDR1 is LNHNV, CDR2 YYDKDF (reference sequence). This CDR3 is built from 14 residues.

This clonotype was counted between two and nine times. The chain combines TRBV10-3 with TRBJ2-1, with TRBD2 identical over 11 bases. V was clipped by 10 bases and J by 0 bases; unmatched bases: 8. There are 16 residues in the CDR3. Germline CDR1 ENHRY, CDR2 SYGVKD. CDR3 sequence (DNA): TGTGCCACCACTAGCGGGAGTGGAGGCTCCTACAATGAGCAGTTCTTC. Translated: CATTSGSGGSYNEQFF.

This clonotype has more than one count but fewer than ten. CDR3 loop: CASSQEMAGVNNEQFF. The CDR3 DNA reads as TGTGCCAGCAGCCAAGAGATGGCGGGGGTAAACAATGAGCAGTTCTTC. J is TRBJ2-1 and V is TRBV3-1; TRBD2 matches 7 bases. From germline, CDR1 is LGHDT and CDR2 YNNKEL (reference sequence). V trimming: 0 bases; J trimming: 5 bases; junction bases outside the gene matches: 7. This CDR3 comprises 16 residues.

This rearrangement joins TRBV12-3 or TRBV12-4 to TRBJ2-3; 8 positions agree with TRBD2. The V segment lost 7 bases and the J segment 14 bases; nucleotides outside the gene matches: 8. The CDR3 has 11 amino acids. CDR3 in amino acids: CASTSGSVPYF. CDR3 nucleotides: TGTGCCAGCACTAGCGGGTCCGTACCGTATTTT.